This T cell receptor (beta chain) was retrieved from a study of cytotoxic CD8 clonotypes in ibrutinib-treated CLL. The overall study: Enrolment comprised around 11 relapsed/refractory and around 15 treatment-naive patients; under 18 were IGHV unmutated. Timing of response sample collection was a median about twelve months after treatment start, with a range of 6 to 36. Study-wide points: Sustained-remission and progressing patients had unequal sampling times. Higher clonality was seen at ibrutinib response and a return toward baseline at progression.

Using immunoSEQ multiplex PCR, the repertoire was profiled, and TCRdb retains in-frame clones only, with some absent. The sample shows under 200,000 clones, around 84% of them seen only once. CDR1 SGHTA and CDR2 FQGNSA come from the germline V gene. There are 17 residues in the CDR3. V was pared by 1 base and J by 0 bases, with 6 bases of the junction left unmatched. As concerns this clone: The antigen is not known.

Sequenced here: PBMCs, sampled after 12 months of ibrutinib treatment. The receptor was derived from a human donor with chronic lymphocytic leukemia. The chain couples TRBV7-2 to TRBJ2-4; 7 bases map to TRBD2. The CDR3 here is CASSLEGLPLAKNIQYF. The CDR3 nucleotides are TGTGCCAGCAGCTTAGAGGGACTACCTTTAGCCAAAAACATTCAGTACTTC. Filled out from reference TRBV7-2 and TRBJ2-4, the complete variable domain reads GAGVSQSPSNKVTEKGKDVELRCDPISGHTALYWYRQSLGQGLEFLIYFQGNSAPDKSGLPSDRFSAERTGGSVSTLTIQRTQQEDSAVYLCASSLEGLPLAKNIQYFGAGTRLSVL.